This T cell receptor beta chain was sequenced during a study of regulatory T cells in long-lasting Graves disease. Germline assignment: CDR1 SGHRS and CDR2 YFSETQ. There are 15 residues in the CDR3. Turning to this clonotype: Its target is not known. A much larger clone lies one base from this, so it may be a read error.

The time point denotes: newly diagnosed GD, antithyroid drugs for less than 3 months. There was RNA extracted from PBMCs, and the TCR library was made from it. Combining iRepertoire HTBI primers with Arm-PCR of CDR3 regions, the authors built TCR beta libraries. TCRdb independently ran MiXCR on the multiplex PCR reads; one entry per CDR3 protein. The sample includes about 400,000 distinct CDR3 sequences, about 17% seen only once; the top ten take about 19%. Study conclusions and caveats: Because few samples were included, accuracy may have been lower.

This same sample was also taken into another study, of T cells in Graves' hyperthyroidism and ophthalmopathy.

The receptor's source is a young woman with Graves disease. The chain combines TRBV5-1 with TRBJ2-2; D is perhaps TRBD2 (5 bases). This material consisted of peripheral blood mononuclear cells (PBMCs), taken at new diagnosis, from a patient treated with antithyroid drugs. This CDR3 reads CASSLEQTNTGELLF. CDR3 nucleotides: TGCGCCAGCAGCTTGGAACAGACGAACACCGGGGAGCTGTTGTTT.